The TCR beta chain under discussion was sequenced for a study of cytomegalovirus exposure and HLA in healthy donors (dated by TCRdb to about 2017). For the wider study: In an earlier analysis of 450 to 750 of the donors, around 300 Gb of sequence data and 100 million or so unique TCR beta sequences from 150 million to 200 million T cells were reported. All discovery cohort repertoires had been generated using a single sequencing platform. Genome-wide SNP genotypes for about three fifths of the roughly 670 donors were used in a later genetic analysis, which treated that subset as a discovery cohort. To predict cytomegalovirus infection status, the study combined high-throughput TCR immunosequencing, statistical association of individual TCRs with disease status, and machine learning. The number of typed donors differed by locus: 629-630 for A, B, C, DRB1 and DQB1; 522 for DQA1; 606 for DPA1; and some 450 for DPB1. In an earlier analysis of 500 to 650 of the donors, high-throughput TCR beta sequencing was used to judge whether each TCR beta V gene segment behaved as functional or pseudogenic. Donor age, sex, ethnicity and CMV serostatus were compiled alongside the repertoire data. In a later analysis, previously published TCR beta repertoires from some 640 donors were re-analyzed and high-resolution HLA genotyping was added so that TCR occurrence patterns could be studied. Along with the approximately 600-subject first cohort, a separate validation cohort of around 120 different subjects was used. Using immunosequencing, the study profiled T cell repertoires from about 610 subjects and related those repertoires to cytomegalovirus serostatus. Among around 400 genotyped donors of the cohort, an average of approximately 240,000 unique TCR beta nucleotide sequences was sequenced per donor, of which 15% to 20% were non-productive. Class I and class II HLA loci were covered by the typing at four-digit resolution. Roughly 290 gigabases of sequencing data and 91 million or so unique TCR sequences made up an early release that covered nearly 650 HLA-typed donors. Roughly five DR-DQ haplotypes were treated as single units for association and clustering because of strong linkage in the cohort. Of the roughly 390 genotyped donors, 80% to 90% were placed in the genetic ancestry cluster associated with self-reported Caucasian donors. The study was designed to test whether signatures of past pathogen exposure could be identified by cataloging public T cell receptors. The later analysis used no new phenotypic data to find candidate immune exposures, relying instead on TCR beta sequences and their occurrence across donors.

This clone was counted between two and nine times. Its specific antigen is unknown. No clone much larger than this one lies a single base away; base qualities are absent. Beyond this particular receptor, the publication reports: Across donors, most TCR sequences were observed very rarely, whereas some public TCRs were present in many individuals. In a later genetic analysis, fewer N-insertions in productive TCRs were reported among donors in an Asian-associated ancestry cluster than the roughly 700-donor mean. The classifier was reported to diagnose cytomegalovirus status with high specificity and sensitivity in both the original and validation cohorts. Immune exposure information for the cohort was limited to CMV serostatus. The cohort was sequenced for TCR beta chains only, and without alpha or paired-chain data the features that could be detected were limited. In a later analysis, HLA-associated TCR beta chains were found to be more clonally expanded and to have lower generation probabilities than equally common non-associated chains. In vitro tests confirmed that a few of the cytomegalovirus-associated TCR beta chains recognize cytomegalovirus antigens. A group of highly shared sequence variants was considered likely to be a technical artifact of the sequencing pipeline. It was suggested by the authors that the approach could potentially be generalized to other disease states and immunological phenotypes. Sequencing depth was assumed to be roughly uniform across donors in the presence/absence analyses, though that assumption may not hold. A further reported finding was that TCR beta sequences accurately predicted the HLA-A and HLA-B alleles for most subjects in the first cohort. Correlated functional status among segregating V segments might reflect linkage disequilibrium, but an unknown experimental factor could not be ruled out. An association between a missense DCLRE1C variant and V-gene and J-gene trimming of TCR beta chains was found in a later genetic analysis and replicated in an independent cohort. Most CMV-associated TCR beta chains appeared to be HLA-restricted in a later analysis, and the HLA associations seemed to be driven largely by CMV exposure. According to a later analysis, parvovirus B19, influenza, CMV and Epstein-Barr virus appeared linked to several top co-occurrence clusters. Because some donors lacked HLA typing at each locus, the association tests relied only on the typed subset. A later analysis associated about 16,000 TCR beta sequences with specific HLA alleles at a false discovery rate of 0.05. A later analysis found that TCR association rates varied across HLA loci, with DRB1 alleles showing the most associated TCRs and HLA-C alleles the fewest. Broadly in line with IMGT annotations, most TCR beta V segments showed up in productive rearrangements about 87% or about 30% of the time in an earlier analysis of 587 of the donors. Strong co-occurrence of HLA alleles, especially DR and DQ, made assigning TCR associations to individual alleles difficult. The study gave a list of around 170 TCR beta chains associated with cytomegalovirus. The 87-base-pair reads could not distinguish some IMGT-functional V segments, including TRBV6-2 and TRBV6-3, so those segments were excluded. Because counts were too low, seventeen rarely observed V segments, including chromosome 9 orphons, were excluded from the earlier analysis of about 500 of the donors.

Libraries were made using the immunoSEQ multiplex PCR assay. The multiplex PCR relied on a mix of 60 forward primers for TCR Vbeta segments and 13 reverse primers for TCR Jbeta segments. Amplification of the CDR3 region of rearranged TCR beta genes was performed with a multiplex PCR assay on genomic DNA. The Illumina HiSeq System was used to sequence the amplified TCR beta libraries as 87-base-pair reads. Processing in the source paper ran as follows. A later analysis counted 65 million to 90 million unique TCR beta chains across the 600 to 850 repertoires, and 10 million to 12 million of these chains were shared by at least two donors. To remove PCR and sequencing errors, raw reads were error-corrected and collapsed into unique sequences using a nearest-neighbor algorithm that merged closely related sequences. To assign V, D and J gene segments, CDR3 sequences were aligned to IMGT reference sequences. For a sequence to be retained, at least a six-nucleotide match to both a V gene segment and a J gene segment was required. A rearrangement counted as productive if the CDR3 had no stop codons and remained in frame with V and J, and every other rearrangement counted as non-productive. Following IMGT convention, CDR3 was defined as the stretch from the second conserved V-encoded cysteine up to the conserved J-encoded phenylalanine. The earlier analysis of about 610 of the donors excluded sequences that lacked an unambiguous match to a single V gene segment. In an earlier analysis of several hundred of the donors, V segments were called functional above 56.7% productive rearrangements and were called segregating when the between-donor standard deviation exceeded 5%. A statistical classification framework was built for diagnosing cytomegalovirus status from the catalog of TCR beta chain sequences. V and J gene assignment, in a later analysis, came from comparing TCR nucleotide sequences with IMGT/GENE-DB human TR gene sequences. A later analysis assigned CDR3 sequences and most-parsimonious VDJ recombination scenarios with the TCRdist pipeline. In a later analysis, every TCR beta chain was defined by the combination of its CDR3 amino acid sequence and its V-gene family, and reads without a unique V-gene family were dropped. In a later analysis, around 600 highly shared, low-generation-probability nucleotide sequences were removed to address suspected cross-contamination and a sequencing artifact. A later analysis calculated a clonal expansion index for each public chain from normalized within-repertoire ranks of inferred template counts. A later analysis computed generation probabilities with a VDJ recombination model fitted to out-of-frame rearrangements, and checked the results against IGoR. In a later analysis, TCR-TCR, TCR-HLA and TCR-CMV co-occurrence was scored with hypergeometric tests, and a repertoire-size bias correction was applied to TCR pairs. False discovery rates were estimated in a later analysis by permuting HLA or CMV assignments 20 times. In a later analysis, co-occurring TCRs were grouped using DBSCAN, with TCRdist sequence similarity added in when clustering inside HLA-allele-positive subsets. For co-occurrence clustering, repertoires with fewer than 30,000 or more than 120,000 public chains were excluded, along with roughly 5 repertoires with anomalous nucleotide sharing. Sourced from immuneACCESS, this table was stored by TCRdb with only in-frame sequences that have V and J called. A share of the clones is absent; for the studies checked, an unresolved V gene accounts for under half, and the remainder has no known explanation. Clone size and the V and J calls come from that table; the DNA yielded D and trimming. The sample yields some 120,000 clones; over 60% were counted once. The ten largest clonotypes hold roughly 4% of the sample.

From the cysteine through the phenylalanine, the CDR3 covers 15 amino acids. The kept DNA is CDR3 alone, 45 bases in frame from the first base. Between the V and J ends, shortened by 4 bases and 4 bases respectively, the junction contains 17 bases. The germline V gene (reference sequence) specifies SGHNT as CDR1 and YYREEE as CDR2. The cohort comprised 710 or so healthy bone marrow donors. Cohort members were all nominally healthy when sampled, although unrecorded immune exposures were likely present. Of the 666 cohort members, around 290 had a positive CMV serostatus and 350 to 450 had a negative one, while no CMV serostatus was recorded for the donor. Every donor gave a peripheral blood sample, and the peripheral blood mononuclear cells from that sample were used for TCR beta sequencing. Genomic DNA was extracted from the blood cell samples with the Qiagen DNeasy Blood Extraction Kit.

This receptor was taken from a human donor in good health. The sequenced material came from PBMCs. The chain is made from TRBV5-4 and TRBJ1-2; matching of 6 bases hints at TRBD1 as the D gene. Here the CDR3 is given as CASSPRDIPLYGYTF. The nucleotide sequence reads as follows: TGTGCCAGCAGCCCCAGGGACATTCCTCTCTATGGCTACACCTTC.